This T cell receptor (beta chain) was captured by sequencing in a study of blood T cell repertoires in COVID-19. Study-level background: T cells, B-cell-depleted T cells, or PBMCs provided the cDNA or gDNA that served as material.

CDR3 size: 13 residues. Germline CDR1 reads GTSNPN; CDR2 reads SVGIG (reference sequence). Trimming pared 0 bases from V and 7 bases from J, leaving 12 bases between. Authors' data handling: Reference gene primer amplification in the assay estimated nucleated cell counts. The repertoire was sequenced with immunoSEQ multiplex PCR; TCRdb's copy has only in-frame clones and lacks some. V, J and clone size are taken as reported in that table, and D and trimming were inferred from the DNA itself. The sample contains approximately 170,000 clones, 81% of which appear only once. The rearrangement uses TRBV30 and TRBJ1-2; possibly TRBD1 for D (6 bases). The TCR was taken from a human donor in a cohort sampled during active COVID-19. Source material: peripheral blood. The CDR3 spells CAWSVQGRSGYTF. CDR3 DNA: TGTGCCTGGAGTGTACAGGGAAGGTCTGGCTACACCTTC.